The 21 T cell receptor beta chains listed next were all sequenced from one sample in a study of shared clonotypes between healthy human individuals. Libraries were prepared by immunoSEQ multiplex PCR; TCRdb keeps only in-frame clonotypes and omits some of them. The sample holds some 2.3 million clones, more than 85% seen once. The material sequenced was naive CD4+ T cells from PBMCs. Subset here: CD45RA+ positively selected. The receptors were gathered from a man aged 18-30 years in good health. Some clones in this sample may be carry-over from other donors' samples.

The V gene is TRBV5-4, the J gene TRBJ2-1; 7 nucleotides match TRBD2. The V segment lost 2 bases and the J segment 7 bases; nucleotides outside the gene matches: 9. The CDR3 is 15 residues long. Looked up from germline, CDR1 is SGHNT and CDR2 is YYREEE (reference sequence). The CDR3 coding sequence is TGTGCCAGCAGCTTCGGCGGGAGCTTGGGAAATGAGCAGTTCTTC. It is translated as CASSFGGSLGNEQFF.

Comment on this clone: This specimen includes other DNA sequences encoding the same CDR3. J is TRBJ2-5 and V is TRBV5-4; perhaps TRBD2 as D (5 bases). V was trimmed by 3 bases and J by 1 base, leaving 7 bases between them. The CDR3 spans 13 residues. In germline, CDR1 is SGHNT, CDR2 YYREEE (reference sequence). In DNA form, the CDR3 reads TGTGCCAGCAGCTCGGGGATCCAAGAGACCCAGTACTTC. It yields the protein CASSSGIQETQYF. Full variable domain (remainder filled in from reference TRBV5-4 and TRBJ2-5): ETGVTQSPTHLIKTRGQQVTLRCSSQSGHNTVSWYQQALGQGPQFIFQYYREEENGRGNFPPRFSGLQFPNYSSELNVNALELDDSALYLCASSSGIQETQYFGPGTRLLVL.

The chain has TRBV4-2 and TRBJ2-7, with D tentatively TRBD2 (7 bases). Germline CDR1 reads LGHNA; CDR2 reads YNFKEQ. The V end lost 1 base, the J end lost 0 bases, and 13 bases lay between the germline ends. This CDR3 is 16 amino acids long. The CDR3 nucleotides read TGTGCCAGCAGCCAAGGGGGGGGGACACCCTCCTACGAGCAGTACTTC. As protein: CASSQGGGTPSYEQYF.

This clone was detected a few times. Other DNA sequences in this specimen translate into the identical CDR3. The V gene is TRBV9, the J gene TRBJ1-1; D is uncertain. CDR1 and CDR2 from the germline V gene are SGDLS and YYNGEE. Trimming pared 0 bases from V and 0 bases from J, leaving 6 bases between. The CDR3 spans 14 residues. CDR3 nucleotides: TGTGCCAGCAGCGTAGCTCCCTTGAACACTGAAGCTTTCTTT. Translation: CASSVAPLNTEAFF.

V usage is TRBV2 and J usage is TRBJ2-5; D gene unclear. The germline V and J ends were trimmed by 5 bases and 2 bases, with 9 bases remaining between them. The CDR3 totals 13 residues. Germline CDR1 and CDR2: SNHLY and FYNNEI. CDR3 DNA sequence: TGTGCCAGCAGTACGCAGAGACAAGAGACCCAGTACTTC. As protein: CASSTQRQETQYF.

The DNA for the CDR3 is TGTGCCAGCAGCCCGATCAGGGCCGGGAATACGCAGTATTTT. Protein sequence: CASSPIRAGNTQYF. The chain carries TRBV28 and TRBJ2-3; D is possibly TRBD1 or TRBD2 (5 bases each). Germline CDR1 MDHEN, CDR2 SYDVKM. This CDR3 contains 14 residues. Trimming removed 6 bases from V and 7 bases from J, with 17 bases in between.

CDR3 sequence reads: CASSEGVAGGNEQFF. The CDR3 DNA is TGTGCCAGCAGTGAGGGGGTGGCGGGAGGGAATGAGCAGTTCTTC. This chain joins TRBV6-1 and TRBJ2-1, with 9 bases lining up with TRBD2. Germline V gene data show CDR1 as MNHNS and CDR2 as SASEGT. With V trimmed by 3 bases and J by 7 bases, 7 bases remained unmatched. CDR3 length: 15 amino acids.

This sequence joins TRBV5-6 and TRBJ2-5; 8 nucleotides align to TRBD2. The CDR3 runs 14 residues. After removal of 2 bases from V and 5 bases from J, the junction contained 5 bases not matched to a gene. The germline gives CDR1 SGHDT, CDR2 YYEEEE. The CDR3 DNA sequence: TGTGCCAGCAGCTTCGGGAGGGCGGGGGAGACCCAGTACTTC. This codes for CASSFGRAGETQYF.

V gene TRBV5-1 combines with J gene TRBJ1-5; no clear D gene. This CDR3 contains 15 residues. Germline V gene lookup returns CDR1 SGHRS and CDR2 YFSETQ. Trimming took off 2 bases at V and 5 bases at J, with 14 bases between the two ends. The CDR3 reads CASSLSPIGDQPQHF. In DNA, the CDR3 is TGCGCCAGCAGCTTATCACCAATTGGGGATCAGCCCCAGCATTTT.

The rearrangement links TRBV29-1 to TRBJ2-1; TRBD2 might be the D (7 bases). The CDR3 extends over 12 amino acids. Per the germline V gene, CDR1 is SQVTM and CDR2 is ANQGSEA. With 4 bases removed from V and 9 bases from J, the gap between germline ends came to 13 bases. This CDR3 reads CSVAGGSSEQFF. CDR3 DNA sequence: TGCAGCGTTGCGGGGGGCTCCAGTGAGCAGTTCTTC.

CDR3 nucleotide sequence: TGCAGCGTAGCAACAGGGATGGGGACTGAAGCTTTCTTT. It encodes CSVATGMGTEAFF. This chain connects TRBV29-1 to TRBJ1-1, with D perhaps matching TRBD1 (6 bases). This CDR3 contains 13 residues. Per germline, CDR1 SQVTM and CDR2 ANQGSEA. V was cut by 6 bases and J by 5 bases, with 16 bases left in between.

The chain recombines TRBV6-1 with TRBJ1-3; TRBD1 is a possible D gene (5 bases). Trimming took 0 bases from V and 4 from J, leaving 13 bases between them. CDR1 is MNHNS and CDR2 is SASEGT in the germline V gene. The CDR3 is 16 amino acids. The CDR3 loop is CASSEARGVRGNTIYF. CDR3 sequence (DNA): TGTGCCAGCAGTGAAGCGAGGGGAGTTCGGGGAAACACCATATATTTT.

J is TRBJ1-1 and V is TRBV7-2, with D unclear. Trimming shortened V by 5 bases and J by 11 bases, and 12 bases separated the two germline ends. Germline V gene lookup returns CDR1 SGHTA and CDR2 FQGNSA. CDR3 length equals 11 residues. The CDR3 region is CASSRLTVAFF. CDR3 bases: TGTGCCAGCAGCCGTCTAACCGTGGCTTTCTTT.

The chain joins TRBV28 to TRBJ1-4; no firm D call. CDR1 is MDHEN and CDR2 is SYDVKM in the germline V gene. The CDR3 covers 12 residues. The ends were cut back, 5 bases at V and 9 bases at J, with 10 bases in the middle. In DNA, the CDR3 is TGTGCCAGCAGTGCCATCGGGAAAAAACTGTTTTTT. Translated, it gives CASSAIGKKLFF. The full variable domain, rest sourced from reference TRBV28 and TRBJ1-4, is DVKVTQSSRYLVKRTGEKVFLECVQDMDHENMFWYRQDPGLGLRLIYFSYDVKMKEKGDIPEGYSVSREKKERFSLILESASTNQTSMYLCASSAIGKKLFFGSGTQLSVL.

The V gene is TRBV7-9, the J gene TRBJ1-5; perhaps TRBD1 as D (5 bases). In germline, CDR1 is SEHNR, CDR2 FQNEAQ (reference sequence). Trimming left V 4 bases short and J 0 bases short, with 7 bases between. This CDR3 contains 14 residues. The CDR3: CASSSTDSNQPQHF. The CDR3 DNA follows: TGTGCCAGCAGCTCGACAGATAGCAATCAGCCCCAGCATTTT. Combining the CDR3 with reference TRBV7-9 and TRBJ1-5 gives the whole variable domain DTGVSQNPRHKITKRGQNVTFRCDPISEHNRLYWYRQTLGQGPEFLTYFQNEAQLEKSRLLSDRFSAERPKGSFSTLEIQRTEQGDSAMYLCASSSTDSNQPQHFGDGTRLSIL.

This chain connects TRBV30 to TRBJ2-1, with D possibly being TRBD1 (6 bases). CDR1 and CDR2 (germline): GTSNPN, SVGIG (reference sequence). The CDR3 runs 15 residues. Trimming stripped 3 bases from V and 2 bases from J, with 14 bases between. CDR3 region: CAWRNRDNAYNEQFF. The CDR3 DNA reads TGTGCCTGGAGGAACCGGGACAATGCCTACAATGAGCAGTTCTTC.

The chain recombines TRBV30 with TRBJ2-1; D may correspond to TRBD1 or TRBD2 (5 bases each). Germline CDR1 GTSNPN, CDR2 SVGIG (reference sequence). The CDR3 runs to 13 residues. Deletions cut 4 bases from V and 10 bases from J, with 17 bases between. CDR3 sequence reads: CAWTRVAGGEQFF. The CDR3, as DNA: TGTGCCTGGACCAGGGTCGCCGGAGGAGAGCAGTTCTTC.

This sequence joins TRBV4-3 and TRBJ2-1; D is perhaps TRBD2 (5 bases). The germline gives CDR1 LGHNA, CDR2 YSLEER. Trimming removed 1 base from V and 9 bases from J, with 10 bases in between. The CDR3 is 13 amino acids. The CDR3 DNA reads as TGCGCCAGCAGCCAAGGGGGAGCGCCTGAGCAGTTCTTC. This translates into CASSQGGAPEQFF.

The chain joins TRBV7-8 to TRBJ2-2; TRBD2 agrees at 16 bases. Germline-derived CDR1 and CDR2 are SGHVS and FQNEAQ. This CDR3 spans 18 amino acids. J was trimmed by 4 bases and V by 7 bases; bases with no gene match: 9. CDR3 in amino acids: CASTRGLAGGGGTGELFF. The CDR3 DNA is TGTGCCAGCACCCGGGGACTAGCGGGAGGGGGCGGCACCGGGGAGCTGTTTTTT.

This chain links TRBV5-1 with TRBJ1-4; TRBD1 is a possible D gene (6 bases). The CDR3 spans 17 residues. The germline CDR1 and CDR2 sequences are SGHRS and YFSETQ. The V and J ends lost 0 bases and 3 bases respectively, with 15 bases between them. The chain's CDR3 is CASSLGGGPAANEKLFF. DNA of the CDR3: TGCGCCAGCAGCTTGGGTGGGGGCCCCGCGGCTAATGAAAAACTGTTTTTT.

The chain links TRBV19 to TRBJ2-7; the D call may be TRBD1 or TRBD2 (5 bases each). V was clipped by 4 bases and J by 3 bases, with 19 bases between them. CDR3 length: 16 amino acids. CDR1 is LNHDA, CDR2 SQIVND, per germline (reference sequence). The CDR3: CASSKGPGTLGYEQYF. As DNA, the CDR3 is TGTGCCAGTAGTAAAGGACCCGGGACCCTGGGCTACGAGCAGTACTTC.